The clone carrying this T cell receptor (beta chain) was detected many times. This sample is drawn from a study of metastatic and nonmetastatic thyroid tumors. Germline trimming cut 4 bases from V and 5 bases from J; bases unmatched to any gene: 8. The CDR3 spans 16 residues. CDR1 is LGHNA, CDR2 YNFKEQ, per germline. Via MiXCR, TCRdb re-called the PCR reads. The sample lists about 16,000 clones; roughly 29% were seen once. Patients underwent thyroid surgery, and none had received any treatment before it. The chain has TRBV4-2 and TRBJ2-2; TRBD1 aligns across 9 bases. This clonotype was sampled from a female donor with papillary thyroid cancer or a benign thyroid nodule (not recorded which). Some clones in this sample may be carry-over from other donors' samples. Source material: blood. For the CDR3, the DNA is TGTGCCAGCAGCCTGCACAGGGGGCTGGAGACCGGGGAGCTGTTTTTT. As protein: CASSLHRGLETGELFF.